Below are 2 T cell receptor beta chains sequenced from a single sample in a study of CD8 T cells in ankylosing spondylitis. TCRdb independently ran MiXCR on the 5' RACE reads; one entry per CDR3 protein. The data hold tens of thousands of distinct CDR3 sequences, with about a sixth observed a single time. The material sequenced was blood. These receptors originate from a male donor with ankylosing spondylitis or in good health (not recorded which).

This clonotype was seen ten or more times. The chain links TRBV7-2 to TRBJ2-2; a weak D match, TRBD2 (7 bases). Germline-derived CDR1 and CDR2 are SGHTA and FQGNSA. V dropped 5 bases and J dropped 6 bases, with 13 bases sitting between them. The CDR3 contains 14 residues. Here the CDR3 reads CASSPGGGAGELFF. The CDR3 bases are TGTGCCAGCAGCCCAGGAGGGGGGGCCGGGGAGCTGTTTTTT.

The chain recombines TRBV2 with TRBJ1-4, with 9 bases matching TRBD1. Germline loops: CDR1 SNHLY, CDR2 FYNNEI. Trimming cost V 6 bases and J 5 bases; bases outside gene matches: 7. This CDR3 region has 15 residues. The CDR3 loop reads CASRSTGGRNEKLFF. CDR3 coding DNA: TGTGCCAGCAGATCCACAGGGGGCAGGAATGAAAAACTGTTTTTT.